A selection of T cell receptor beta chains follows, all from one sample in a study of cytomegalovirus exposure and HLA in healthy donors. Sequenced by immunoSEQ multiplex PCR; TCRdb stores in-frame clones only, minus some. Among 150,000 to 200,000 clones, around 76% were seen once, and the ten largest hold roughly 1.9%. Sequenced input: PBMCs. All receptors derive from a female donor in good health and CMV-seronegative. Both conserved end residues are part of each CDR3. Each record gives: CDR3 DNA, CDR3 protein, D gene, J gene, V gene. D genes are given only for firm matches.

cdr3_nt: TGTGCCTGGAGTGCCGTTAGGGCGTTTGGCGGGTACGATAGCAATCAGCCCCAGCATTTT
cdr3_aa: CAWSAVRAFGGYDSNQPQHF
d_call: NA
j_call: TRBJ1-5
v_call: TRBV30

cdr3_nt: TGTGCCAGCAGGACGGGGGGGGGCATGAACACTGAAGCTTTCTTT
cdr3_aa: CASRTGGGMNTEAFF
d_call: NA
j_call: TRBJ1-1
v_call: TRBV6-1

cdr3_nt: TGCGCCAGCAGCCTGACAGGGACGGAGGAGACCCAGTACTTC
cdr3_aa: CASSLTGTEETQYF
d_call: TRBD1
j_call: TRBJ2-5
v_call: TRBV5-1

cdr3_nt: TGTGCCAGCAGCCGCCAGTCCTCACATGGCTACACCTTC
cdr3_aa: CASSRQSSHGYTF
d_call: NA
j_call: TRBJ1-2
v_call: TRBV7-8

cdr3_nt: TGTGCCAGTACGCCCAGTAGGGGCTGGGGCACCGGGGAGCTGTTTTTT
cdr3_aa: CASTPSRGWGTGELFF
d_call: NA
j_call: TRBJ2-2
v_call: TRBV19

cdr3_nt: TGTGCCATCGCGGCGGACTCTTCCTACAATGAGCAGTTCTTC
cdr3_aa: CAIAADSSYNEQFF
d_call: NA
j_call: TRBJ2-1
v_call: TRBV10-3

cdr3_nt: TGTGCCAGCAGTGAGCCAGCGGGAGGGAAGACAGATACGCAGTATTTT
cdr3_aa: CASSEPAGGKTDTQYF
d_call: TRBD2
j_call: TRBJ2-3
v_call: TRBV25-1

cdr3_nt: TGTGCCAGCAGCTCGCGGGACTCCCAACGAACGGGAGAGCAGTTCTTC
cdr3_aa: CASSSRDSQRTGEQFF
d_call: NA
j_call: TRBJ2-1
v_call: TRBV5-4

cdr3_nt: TGTGCCTGGGGTCCGGGACAGGGGGGCGAAAAACTGTTTTTT
cdr3_aa: CAWGPGQGGEKLFF
d_call: TRBD1
j_call: TRBJ1-4
v_call: TRBV30

cdr3_nt: TGCAGCGTAGAGGACAGGTTCGCGCGCGGGAGCACAGATACGCAGTATTTT
cdr3_aa: CSVEDRFARGSTDTQYF
d_call: TRBD1
j_call: TRBJ2-3
v_call: TRBV29-1

cdr3_nt: TGTGCCAGCGGCGAAAATACGGGGAGAGGCTACACCTTC
cdr3_aa: CASGENTGRGYTF
d_call: NA
j_call: TRBJ1-2
v_call: TRBV2

cdr3_nt: TGCGCCAGCAGCTTAACGCAGGGGGAGGCGACTGAAGCTTTCTTT
cdr3_aa: CASSLTQGEATEAFF
d_call: TRBD1
j_call: TRBJ1-1
v_call: TRBV5-1

cdr3_nt: TGTGCCAGCTCAGTCACTAGCGGGAGTAGATCAGAGACCCAGTACTTC
cdr3_aa: CASSVTSGSRSETQYF
d_call: TRBD2
j_call: TRBJ2-5
v_call: TRBV18

cdr3_nt: TGTGCCAGCAGCGTAGCGGGACACAACTCGCATGAGCAGTTCTTC
cdr3_aa: CASSVAGHNSHEQFF
d_call: NA
j_call: TRBJ2-1
v_call: TRBV9

cdr3_nt: TGTGCCAGTAGTATAACGGGACAGGGCGCCACTGAAGCTTTCTTT
cdr3_aa: CASSITGQGATEAFF
d_call: TRBD1
j_call: TRBJ1-1
v_call: TRBV19

cdr3_nt: TGCGCCAGCAGCCTATTACAACCGAGCGCCGGGGAGCTGTTTTTT
cdr3_aa: CASSLLQPSAGELFF
d_call: NA
j_call: TRBJ2-2
v_call: TRBV5-1

cdr3_nt: TGTGCCAGCAGTTCCGCAACCCACGGTAGCAATCAGCCCCAGCATTTT
cdr3_aa: CASSSATHGSNQPQHF
d_call: NA
j_call: TRBJ1-5
v_call: TRBV6-6

cdr3_nt: TGTGCCAGCAGTTATCCGGGGGTAGGCACTGAAGCTTTCTTT
cdr3_aa: CASSYPGVGTEAFF
d_call: NA
j_call: TRBJ1-1
v_call: TRBV6-5

cdr3_nt: TGTGCCAGCAGCCCGTGGACTAGCAGCACAGATACGCAGTATTTT
cdr3_aa: CASSPWTSSTDTQYF
d_call: TRBD2
j_call: TRBJ2-3
v_call: TRBV7-2

cdr3_nt: TGTGCCAGTAGTATAGCACGGACTAGCGGGGGTCCCCTCTCTGGGGCCAACGTCCTGACTTTC
cdr3_aa: CASSIARTSGGPLSGANVLTF
d_call: TRBD2
j_call: TRBJ2-6
v_call: TRBV19

cdr3_nt: TGTGCCAGCAGTGACTTAGGGGTCAATGAGCAGTTCTTC
cdr3_aa: CASSDLGVNEQFF
d_call: NA
j_call: TRBJ2-1
v_call: TRBV6-4

cdr3_nt: TGTGCCAGCAGCTTACAAGCAGGGAGGGCAGATACGCAGTATTTT
cdr3_aa: CASSLQAGRADTQYF
d_call: TRBD2
j_call: TRBJ2-3
v_call: TRBV7-3